Listed below are T cell receptor beta chains from one sample, sequenced in a study of T cell responses to AZD1222 COVID-19 vaccine. Clones were read by immunoSEQ multiplex PCR, and TCRdb kept only the in-frame ones, dropping some. This table holds over 120,000 clones, roughly 93% found once. The sequencing here drew on peripheral blood, taken after recovery from COVID-19. These receptors were taken from an adult who had recovered from COVID-19. Both conserved end residues are part of each CDR3. The D gene is left open where the match is weak. Clone size is shown for a subset of rows, as once, few, many or a class of expanded clone.

j_call d_call v_call clone_size cdr3_nt cdr3_aa
TRBJ2-7 NA TRBV9 NA TGTGCCAGCAGCCTGCGGGACTCCTACTACGAGCAGTACTTC CASSLRDSYYEQYF
TRBJ1-2 TRBD1 TRBV19 NA TGTGCCAGTAGGGGGATGGGACAGAACTATGGCTACACCTTC CASRGMGQNYGYTF
TRBJ2-7 TRBD1 TRBV5-1 NA TGCGCCAGCAGCGGGGACAGGGTGTACTACGAGCAGTACTTC CASSGDRVYYEQYF
TRBJ2-1 NA TRBV18 NA TGTGCCAGCTCACCACTTGGCGGAGGAAATGAGCAGTTCTTC CASSPLGGGNEQFF
TRBJ1-2 NA TRBV6-1 NA TGTGCCAGCAGTGCACGGAATTCTAGGCTCTTTCCGGATGGCTACACCTTC CASSARNSRLFPDGYTF
TRBJ2-3 TRBD2 TRBV11-2 NA TGTGCCAGCAGCTCCTTGGAGGGAGGGCCTTTAGATACGCAGTATTTT CASSSLEGGPLDTQYF
TRBJ2-2 NA TRBV11-2 NA TGTGCCAGCTCCGTCGCCGGGGAGCTGTTTTTT CASSVAGELFF
TRBJ2-1 NA TRBV2 NA TGTGCCAGCAGTCCCGGGGGTTCCTCCTACAATGAGCAGTTCTTC CASSPGGSSYNEQFF
TRBJ2-3 NA TRBV4-1 NA TGCGCCAGCAGCCAAGTTGTAGATACGCAGTATTTT CASSQVVDTQYF
TRBJ2-3 NA TRBV4-1 NA TGCGCCAGCAGCCACTACAGGGGCACAGATACGCAGTATTTT CASSHYRGTDTQYF
TRBJ1-5 TRBD1 TRBV19 NA TGTGCCAGTAGTATCCGGGACAGGGTACAGCAGCCCCAGCATTTT CASSIRDRVQQPQHF
TRBJ2-7 NA TRBV7-7 NA TGTGCTAGCAGCTCCGGCCAGGGGCGCGAGCAGTACTTC CASSSGQGREQYF
TRBJ1-2 NA TRBV6-5 NA TGTGCCAGCACCCCCCCGGGAGACGGCTACACCTTC CASTPPGDGYTF
TRBJ2-3 NA TRBV5-1 once TGCGCCAGCAGCGCTGGCTCGGGGGTCACAGATACGCAGTATTTT CASSAGSGVTDTQYF
TRBJ1-6 NA TRBV2 NA TGTGCCAGCAGTGAGACAGCCTATAATTCACCCCTCCACTTT CASSETAYNSPLHF
TRBJ2-2 NA TRBV19 NA TGTGCCAGTACCTATAATCCAGGACCTTCCGGGGAGCTGTTTTTT CASTYNPGPSGELFF
TRBJ2-3 NA TRBV15 NA TGTGCCACCAGCAGAGGGGTAGATCGGGATACGCAGTATTTT CATSRGVDRDTQYF
TRBJ2-2 TRBD2 TRBV5-5 NA TGTGCCAGCAGCTTGAGACCAGCGGGAGGGGAAGGTAACACCGGGGAGCTGTTTTTT CASSLRPAGGEGNTGELFF
TRBJ2-1 TRBD1 TRBV11-2 NA TGTGCCAGCAGTTTCGGACAGGGTCGAGAGCAGTTCTTC CASSFGQGREQFF
TRBJ2-7 NA TRBV3-1/TRBV3-2 once TGTGCCAGCAGCCAAGCTGGGGTGGGCGAGCAGTACTTC CASSQAGVGEQYF
TRBJ2-7 TRBD1 TRBV18 NA TGTGCCAGCTCATCCCGGACAGGCTACGAGCAGTACTTC CASSSRTGYEQYF
TRBJ2-5 TRBD2 TRBV30 NA TGTGCCTCCTCCTTAGGCGGCGGGAGAGGCGGAGAGACCCAGTACTTC CASSLGGGRGGETQYF
TRBJ2-5 NA TRBV29-1 NA TGCAGCGCTGCGCGGGAGACCCAGTACTTC CSAARETQYF
TRBJ2-7 NA TRBV19 once TGTGCCAGTAGCAGGTCCAACTCCTACGAGCAGTACTTC CASSRSNSYEQYF
TRBJ2-7 TRBD2 TRBV2 NA TGTGCCAGCAGTGAATGGGGTGTGAGGACTAGCGGCCACTACGAGCAGTACTTC CASSEWGVRTSGHYEQYF
TRBJ2-5 NA TRBV29-1 NA TGCAGCGTTGAATCCCGGGGATGGCAAGAGACCCAGTACTTC CSVESRGWQETQYF
TRBJ2-4 TRBD1 TRBV28 NA TGTGCCAGCAGTTTAGGGGGACAGGGGATGGACATTCAGTACTTC CASSLGGQGMDIQYF
TRBJ2-1 TRBD2 TRBV27 NA TGTGCCAGCAGTTTCAGCAGCGGGGTGTACAATGAGCAGTTCTTC CASSFSSGVYNEQFF